The next 13 T cell receptor beta chains were all read from a single sample in a study of blood T cells in healthy people across ages. Primers used in a second PCR of about 6 to 11 cycles were a sample-barcoded 5' primer and a J-beta primer mix. TCRdb called the 5' RACE reads again in MiXCR, with one record for every CDR3 protein. This sample has approximately 780,000 distinct CDR3 sequences; roughly 25% occur once, and the top ten carry approximately 2.9%. The sample also formed part of further work on T cells of mothers and their children.

Sequencing used blood. These receptors all stem from a boy younger than 18 in good health.

The gene calls are TRBV20-1 and TRBJ1-4; D is perhaps TRBD1 (5 bases). This CDR3 is 14 amino acids long. CDR1 and CDR2 from the germline V gene are DFQATT and SNEGSKA (reference sequence). Trimming shortened V by 5 bases and J by 0 bases, and 10 bases separated the two germline ends. CDR3 protein: CSAVDRPTNEKLFF. Written as DNA, the CDR3 is TGCAGTGCTGTCGACAGACCAACTAATGAAAAACTGTTTTTT.

This clonotype has a handful of counts. This chain links TRBV9 with TRBJ1-2; D may be TRBD1 (6 bases). The CDR3 runs to 15 residues. With 4 bases removed from V and 5 bases from J, the gap between germline ends came to 18 bases. Looked up from germline, CDR1 is SGDLS and CDR2 is YYNGEE. This CDR3 is CASSYEGGGSYGYTF. CDR3 DNA: TGTGCCAGCAGCTATGAAGGGGGTGGGTCGTATGGCTACACCTTC.

V gene TRBV2 combines with J gene TRBJ2-6; TRBD1 matches 9 bases. The J segment lost 2 bases and the V segment lost 6 bases, leaving 5 bases of the junction unmatched. Germline assignment: CDR1 SNHLY and CDR2 FYNNEI. The CDR3 contains 16 residues. The CDR3 DNA is TGTGCCAGCAGAGGACAGGGGATAGCTGGGGCCAACGTCCTGACTTTC. It translates to CASRGQGIAGANVLTF.

In this sample, this clonotype turned up many times. The V and J genes are TRBV10-3 and TRBJ2-5; 11 nucleotides agree with TRBD2. The V segment lost 11 bases and the J segment 3 bases; nucleotides outside the gene matches: 2. This CDR3 has 12 amino acids. Germline CDR1 is ENHRY and CDR2 is SYGVKD. The DNA for the CDR3 is TGTGCCTCGACTAGCGGGGAAGAGACCCAGTACTTC. Protein: CASTSGEETQYF.

This clonotype appeared a few times. V gene TRBV18 combines with J gene TRBJ1-2; TRBD1 might be the D (6 bases). The length of the CDR3 is 14 residues. With 3 bases removed from V and 7 bases from J, the gap between germline ends came to 15 bases. The germline CDR1 and CDR2 sequences are KGHSH and LQKENI. In DNA form, the CDR3 reads TGTGCCAGCTCACCGGGGGGATCGACAGGTGGCTACACCTTC. It is translated as CASSPGGSTGGYTF.

The chain employs TRBV7-6 and TRBJ2-6; 11 bases match TRBD2. The length of the CDR3 is 17 residues. The J segment lost 1 base and the V segment lost 1 base, leaving 0 bases of the junction unmatched. Germline V gene sequence: CDR1 SGHVS, CDR2 FNYEAQ. The CDR3 loop is CASSLVAGGSGANVLTF. CDR3 coding DNA: TGTGCCAGCAGCTTAGTAGCGGGGGGGTCTGGGGCCAACGTCCTGACTTTC.

This clonotype was counted only a few times. J is TRBJ2-1 and V is TRBV7-2; 9 positions agree with TRBD2. This CDR3 has 17 residues. CDR1 is SGHTA, CDR2 FQGNSA, per germline. The trim removed 1 base at V and 4 bases at J, leaving 8 bases unmatched. The CDR3 loop is CASSLGGTSSLYNEQFF. DNA of the CDR3: TGTGCCAGCAGCTTAGGGGGGACTAGCTCGTTATACAATGAGCAGTTCTTC. Using reference TRBV7-2 and TRBJ2-1 for the parts outside the CDR3, the full variable domain is GAGVSQSPSNKVTEKGKDVELRCDPISGHTALYWYRQSLGQGLEFLIYFQGNSAPDKSGLPSDRFSAERTGGSVSTLTIQRTQQEDSAVYLCASSLGGTSSLYNEQFFGPGTRLTVL.

The J gene is TRBJ2-1, the V gene TRBV12-3 or TRBV12-4, with 10 bases aligning to TRBD2. With 6 bases clipped from V and 0 bases from J, the junction kept 8 bases outside the gene matches. This CDR3 comprises 17 residues. In DNA form, the CDR3 reads TGTGCCAGCAGCGGAGAAAGCGGGGGGGGCTCCTACAATGAGCAGTTCTTC. Its translation: CASSGESGGGSYNEQFF.

Points on this clonotype: The germline gene is not matched at one end of the junction; a read error may be the cause. The V and J genes are TRBV12-3 or TRBV12-4 and TRBJ2-5; D call uncertain. This CDR3 comprises 15 residues. CDR3 nucleotide sequence: TGTGCCAGCAGTTTAGCGGTGGCCTTCCAAGAGACCCAGTGCTTC. Its protein product is CASSLAVAFQETQCF.

This clonotype was picked up many times. The gene calls are TRBV7-9 and TRBJ2-7; D is unclear. The germline V and J ends were trimmed by 5 bases and 0 bases, with 5 bases remaining between them. This CDR3 has 12 amino acids. Germline lookup yields CDR1 SEHNR and CDR2 FQNEAQ (reference sequence). The DNA for the CDR3 is TGTGCCAGCAGCCCGGGCTCCTACGAGCAGTACTTC. This translates into CASSPGSYEQYF. Filled out from reference TRBV7-9 and TRBJ2-7, the complete variable domain reads DTGVSQNPRHKITKRGQNVTFRCDPISEHNRLYWYRQTLGQGPEFLTYFQNEAQLEKSRLLSDRFSAERPKGSFSTLEIQRTEQGDSAMYLCASSPGSYEQYFGPGTRLTVT.

This clonotype occurred once. The chain links TRBV28 to TRBJ1-1, with 7 nucleotides matching TRBD1. CDR3 length: 15 amino acids. Germline V gene lookup returns CDR1 MDHEN and CDR2 SYDVKM. Trimming at V came to 7 bases and at J to 0 bases, leaving 8 bases not matched to a gene. Here the CDR3 DNA reads TGTGCCAGCACCGGGACAGCCTTAATGAACACTGAAGCTTTCTTT. This gives the protein CASTGTALMNTEAFF.

This clonotype was picked up a small number of times. This chain joins TRBV19 and TRBJ2-4; D unresolved. V was cut by 3 bases and J by 7 bases, with 7 bases left in between. The germline V gene has CDR1 LNHDA and CDR2 SQIVND (reference sequence). This CDR3 contains 12 residues. In DNA form, the CDR3 reads TGTGCCAGTAGTATGTCATTTAACATTCAGTACTTC. It encodes CASSMSFNIQYF.

The chain is built from TRBV29-1 and TRBJ1-4, with 11 positions matching TRBD1. Germline CDR1 and CDR2: SQVTM and ANQGSEA. V lost 3 bases and J lost 8; bases outside the gene matches: 8. CDR3 length: 15 amino acids. The CDR3 coding sequence is TGCAGCGTTGAGGAAGGGACAGGGGGGGACGAAAAACTGTTTTTT. As protein: CSVEEGTGGDEKLFF.